This TCR beta chain came from a study of shared clonotypes between healthy human individuals. The authors loaded 200 ng DNA, about 30,000 T cell genomes, into sorted-subset replicate PCRs. TCRdb's table, derived via immunoSEQ multiplex PCR, lists solely in-frame clones and lacks some. The data show about 820,000 clones, with about 92% seen just once and approximately 25% held by the top ten. Naive CD8 cells were CD45RO-negative, positively selected for CCR7, excluding terminally differentiated effector memory CD45RA+ cells. Notes on the study in general: Across a handful of donors, naive CD4 shared roughly 5%, naive CD8 less than 4%, memory CD4 roughly 2.2%, memory CD8 about 0.38%. Only blood underwent sampling, and tissue repertoires likely differ.

A remark on this clone: The antigen remains unidentified.

The TCR originated in a man aged 25 to 40 in good health. Sequencing input: naive CD8+ T cells sorted from blood.

The chain's CDR3 is CASRGGTGIAGELFF. In DNA form, the CDR3 reads TGTGCCAGCAGGGGCGGGACAGGGATCGCCGGGGAGCTGTTTTTT. This chain joins TRBV27 and TRBJ2-2, with 9 bases identical to TRBD1. V gave up 6 bases and J gave up 6 bases; unmatched junction bases: 8. The CDR3 totals 15 residues. The V gene's germline CDR1 is MNHEY and CDR2 SMNVEV (reference sequence).